The rows below give T cell receptor beta chains drawn from one sample of a study of blood T cells in healthy people across ages. TCRdb re-derived calls from the 5' RACE reads in MiXCR, one entry per CDR3 protein. The data show 1,500,000 or so distinct CDR3 sequences, around 55% seen once. Sequences were obtained from blood. These receptors were obtained from a man between 18 and 29 years old in good health. Each CDR3 is given with its conserved first and last residue. Fields, in order: clone size, V gene, CDR3 length, D gene, J gene, CDR3 DNA, CDR3 protein. D genes are given only for firm matches. A clone size is listed for some rows: how often the clone was seen (once, few, many), or a class if it is expanded.

clone size: many; V gene: TRBV7-9; CDR3 length: 14; D gene: TRBD1; J gene: TRBJ2-7; CDR3 DNA: TGTGCCAGCAGCCCCGGGACAGCCGCCTACGAGCAGTACTTC; CDR3 protein: CASSPGTAAYEQYF
clone size: NA; V gene: TRBV7-9; CDR3 length: 14; D gene: NA; J gene: TRBJ1-1; CDR3 DNA: TGTGCCAGCAGCTTCTTGCTGGGAAACACTGAAGCTTTCTTT; CDR3 protein: CASSFLLGNTEAFF
clone size: few; V gene: TRBV12-3/TRBV12-4; CDR3 length: 16; D gene: TRBD1; J gene: TRBJ2-7; CDR3 DNA: TGTGCCAGCAGCTCGAGCTCCGGGACAGATTCCTACGAGCAGTACTTC; CDR3 protein: CASSSSSGTDSYEQYF
clone size: NA; V gene: TRBV20-1; CDR3 length: 13; D gene: NA; J gene: TRBJ2-5; CDR3 DNA: TGCAGTGCTAGCGCGGCGGGGCCTGAGACCCAGTACTTC; CDR3 protein: CSASAAGPETQYF
clone size: NA; V gene: TRBV20-1; CDR3 length: 15; D gene: NA; J gene: TRBJ2-5; CDR3 DNA: TGCAGTGCTGCGCAGGACTTCCACTTACAAGAGACCCAGTACTTC; CDR3 protein: CSAAQDFHLQETQYF
clone size: few; V gene: TRBV25-1; CDR3 length: 14; D gene: NA; J gene: TRBJ2-7; CDR3 DNA: TGTGCCAGCAGGAACAGGGACTATGGGTACGAGCAGTACTTC; CDR3 protein: CASRNRDYGYEQYF
clone size: NA; V gene: TRBV5-6; CDR3 length: 16; D gene: TRBD1; J gene: TRBJ1-1; CDR3 DNA: TGTGCCAGCACGCGGCGGACAGGGCCCCTTACCACTGAAGCTTTCTTT; CDR3 protein: CASTRRTGPLTTEAFF
clone size: NA; V gene: TRBV20-1; CDR3 length: 15; D gene: TRBD1; J gene: TRBJ2-1; CDR3 DNA: TGCAGTGCTGGAGGCGGAAGGGACAGGGTCTATGAGCAGTTCTTC; CDR3 protein: CSAGGGRDRVYEQFF
clone size: NA; V gene: TRBV6-2/TRBV6-3; CDR3 length: 15; D gene: TRBD2; J gene: TRBJ2-1; CDR3 DNA: TGTGCCAGCAGGACAGCGGGAGGAACTTACAATGAGCAGTTCTTC; CDR3 protein: CASRTAGGTYNEQFF
clone size: few; V gene: TRBV20-1; CDR3 length: 12; D gene: NA; J gene: TRBJ1-1; CDR3 DNA: TGCAGTGCTAGGACGGACAGAGGTTCGGCTTTCTTT; CDR3 protein: CSARTDRGSAFF
clone size: NA; V gene: TRBV25-1; CDR3 length: 16; D gene: TRBD1; J gene: TRBJ1-5; CDR3 DNA: TGTGCCAGCAGTGGAACTGAGACAGGGGGCAATCAGCCCCAGCATTTT; CDR3 protein: CASSGTETGGNQPQHF
clone size: NA; V gene: TRBV20-1; CDR3 length: 14; D gene: TRBD1; J gene: TRBJ2-7; CDR3 DNA: TGCAGTGCTAGAGCCCCGGGACAGGGGAAGGAGCAGTACTTC; CDR3 protein: CSARAPGQGKEQYF
clone size: NA; V gene: TRBV6-5; CDR3 length: 15; D gene: NA; J gene: TRBJ2-7; CDR3 DNA: TGTGCCAGCAGTTACTCGATCACTACCTCCTACGAGCAGTACTTC; CDR3 protein: CASSYSITTSYEQYF
clone size: NA; V gene: TRBV9; CDR3 length: 14; D gene: NA; J gene: TRBJ2-1; CDR3 DNA: TGTGCCAGCAGCGTAGGGTTGGCGCCTAATGAGCAGTTCTTC; CDR3 protein: CASSVGLAPNEQFF
clone size: NA; V gene: TRBV11-2; CDR3 length: 13; D gene: TRBD2; J gene: TRBJ2-5; CDR3 DNA: TGTGCCAGCACCGGGGGGAGGATGGAGACCCAGTACTTC; CDR3 protein: CASTGGRMETQYF
clone size: NA; V gene: TRBV4-1; CDR3 length: 16; D gene: NA; J gene: TRBJ1-4; CDR3 DNA: TGCGCCAGCAGCCAAGTTGGAGGCAGGGTGCAGGAAAAAATGTTTTTT; CDR3 protein: CASSQVGGRVQEKMFF
clone size: NA; V gene: TRBV7-2; CDR3 length: 14; D gene: NA; J gene: TRBJ2-7; CDR3 DNA: TGTGCCAGCGGCTTCCCGGGGGGCTTCTACGAGCAGTACTTC; CDR3 protein: CASGFPGGFYEQYF
clone size: few; V gene: TRBV25-1; CDR3 length: 14; D gene: NA; J gene: TRBJ2-3; CDR3 DNA: TGTGCCAGCAGTGAAAAACGGAGCGGTGATACGCAGTATTTT; CDR3 protein: CASSEKRSGDTQYF
clone size: NA; V gene: TRBV12-3/TRBV12-4; CDR3 length: 14; D gene: TRBD1; J gene: TRBJ2-7; CDR3 DNA: TGTGCCAGCAGTTTAGCGGACAGGGGTCACGAGCAGTACTTC; CDR3 protein: CASSLADRGHEQYF
clone size: NA; V gene: TRBV27; CDR3 length: 16; D gene: NA; J gene: TRBJ2-7; CDR3 DNA: TGTGCCAGCAGTCTTCTCTTCCGAGGGCCTCCCTACGAGCAGTACTTC; CDR3 protein: CASSLLFRGPPYEQYF
clone size: NA; V gene: TRBV27; CDR3 length: 14; D gene: NA; J gene: TRBJ2-3; CDR3 DNA: TGTGCCAGCAGTTTGGGGCCGCGCACAGATACGCAGTATTTT; CDR3 protein: CASSLGPRTDTQYF
clone size: few; V gene: TRBV7-9; CDR3 length: 17; D gene: TRBD2; J gene: TRBJ2-7; CDR3 DNA: TGTGCCAGCAGCTTAGGGGGGACTAGCGGGAGGATCTACGAGCAGTACTTC; CDR3 protein: CASSLGGTSGRIYEQYF
clone size: NA; V gene: TRBV12-3/TRBV12-4; CDR3 length: 15; D gene: NA; J gene: TRBJ2-1; CDR3 DNA: TGTGCCAGCAGTCAAACTAGTGCTTCCTACAATGAGCAGTTCTTC; CDR3 protein: CASSQTSASYNEQFF
clone size: NA; V gene: TRBV7-8; CDR3 length: 15; D gene: TRBD2; J gene: TRBJ2-5; CDR3 DNA: TGTGCCAGCAGCCCCGGACTAGCGTCGGGAGAGACCCAGTACTTC; CDR3 protein: CASSPGLASGETQYF
clone size: NA; V gene: TRBV12-3/TRBV12-4; CDR3 length: 14; D gene: NA; J gene: TRBJ2-7; CDR3 DNA: TGTGCCAGCAGCCCATCACAGGGCCCCTACGAGCAGTACTTC; CDR3 protein: CASSPSQGPYEQYF
clone size: few; V gene: TRBV2; CDR3 length: 11; D gene: NA; J gene: TRBJ2-7; CDR3 DNA: TGTGCCAGCAGTGAATTGGACGAGCAGTACTTC; CDR3 protein: CASSELDEQYF
clone size: once; V gene: TRBV6-1; CDR3 length: 17; D gene: NA; J gene: TRBJ2-3; CDR3 DNA: TGTACCAGCGGGGACACTTACAGGGGCGGGGGCACAGATACGCAGTATTTT; CDR3 protein: CTSGDTYRGGGTDTQYF
clone size: NA; V gene: TRBV6-5; CDR3 length: 11; D gene: NA; J gene: TRBJ2-3; CDR3 DNA: TGTGCCAACAGGATATCAGATACGCAGTATTTT; CDR3 protein: CANRISDTQYF
clone size: once; V gene: TRBV4-3; CDR3 length: 15; D gene: TRBD1; J gene: TRBJ2-1; CDR3 DNA: TGCGCCAGCAGCCATGGGGACAGGGGTCTCGGTGAGCAGTTCTTC; CDR3 protein: CASSHGDRGLGEQFF
clone size: NA; V gene: TRBV4-3; CDR3 length: 16; D gene: TRBD1; J gene: TRBJ2-7; CDR3 DNA: TGCGCCAACAGCCAAGCTGACAGGGCCGGGTTCTACGAGCAGTACTTC; CDR3 protein: CANSQADRAGFYEQYF
clone size: NA; V gene: TRBV20-1; CDR3 length: 15; D gene: NA; J gene: TRBJ1-1; CDR3 DNA: TGCAGTGCTAGAATTTTCCGACCAGGACAGTCAGAAGCTTTCTTT; CDR3 protein: CSARIFRPGQSEAFF
clone size: few; V gene: TRBV7-9; CDR3 length: 16; D gene: NA; J gene: TRBJ2-7; CDR3 DNA: TGTGCCAGCAGCCTACCACAGGGAGATGTGCGGGGCGAGCAGTACTTC; CDR3 protein: CASSLPQGDVRGEQYF
clone size: NA; V gene: TRBV28; CDR3 length: 15; D gene: TRBD1; J gene: TRBJ2-1; CDR3 DNA: TGTGCCGCGCCGAAGGACAGGATTATAGTAAATGAGCAGTTCTTC; CDR3 protein: CAAPKDRIIVNEQFF
clone size: NA; V gene: TRBV12-3/TRBV12-4; CDR3 length: 16; D gene: TRBD2; J gene: TRBJ2-7; CDR3 DNA: TGTGCCAGCACCATAGCTATGTCGGGAGGATTCTACGAGCAGTACTTC; CDR3 protein: CASTIAMSGGFYEQYF
clone size: NA; V gene: TRBV3-1; CDR3 length: 20; D gene: TRBD2; J gene: TRBJ2-4; CDR3 DNA: TGTGCCAGCAGCCAAGTGTTTCCTAGCGGGGGGTTCGCGGCCAAAAACATTCAGTACTTC; CDR3 protein: CASSQVFPSGGFAAKNIQYF
clone size: NA; V gene: TRBV28; CDR3 length: 18; D gene: NA; J gene: TRBJ1-1; CDR3 DNA: TGTGCCAGCACTAACCTACGGGGAACGGGCGGGCAGAACACTGAAGCTTTCTTT; CDR3 protein: CASTNLRGTGGQNTEAFF
clone size: NA; V gene: TRBV21-1; CDR3 length: 15; D gene: NA; J gene: TRBJ1-5; CDR3 DNA: TGTGCCAGCAGCAAAGTCGACAGGGTCAATCAGCCCCAGCATTTT; CDR3 protein: CASSKVDRVNQPQHF
clone size: NA; V gene: TRBV12-3/TRBV12-4; CDR3 length: 17; D gene: NA; J gene: TRBJ2-1; CDR3 DNA: TGTGCCAGCAGCCCCGCGGGTGGCCGTCGACAGGCCAATGAGCAGTTCTTC; CDR3 protein: CASSPAGGRRQANEQFF